Listed below are T cell receptor beta chains from one sample, sequenced in a study of blood T cell repertoires in COVID-19. Generated by immunoSEQ multiplex PCR, the TCRdb table keeps only in-frame clones and is missing some. The repertoire consists of roughly 360,000 clones, with around 84% occurring once and the leading ten covering 1.1%. The sequencing sample was made of peripheral blood. Source of these receptors: a human donor with acute or convalescent COVID-19. The donor label of this sample is uncertain. Both conserved end residues are trimmed from each CDR3.

J | V | CDR3
TRBJ1-1 | TRBV5-1 | ASSLEGARTEAF
TRBJ1-1 | TRBV6-5 | ASSYAGTGFTEAF
TRBJ1-6 | TRBV28 | ASSLFFGQGRGSPLH
TRBJ1-3 | TRBV30 | AWMRTATGNTIY
TRBJ2-1 | TRBV11-3 | ASSRDSYNEQF
TRBJ1-1 | TRBV5-6 | ASSFGTVSGAF
TRBJ1-1 | TRBV7-9 | ASSARGTGNTEAF
TRBJ1-5 | TRBV19 | ASSMQPSQGPQH
TRBJ1-1 | TRBV19 | ASSIQGARSQAF
TRBJ1-1 | TRBV5-4 | ASSDRVSEAF
TRBJ1-1 | TRBV6-5 | ASSYEGMNTEAF
TRBJ1-2 | TRBV5-1 | ASSTSLRDRPYYGYT
TRBJ1-2 | TRBV28 | ASSTKYYGYT
TRBJ1-6 | TRBV7-9 | ASSYRDRGYSPLH
TRBJ2-1 | TRBV18 | ASSPGTGLSSYNEQF
TRBJ2-1 | TRBV5-1 | ASSSQTSGVYNEQF
TRBJ2-1 | TRBV21-1 | AGRDDGNEQF
TRBJ2-4 | TRBV6-5 | ASSYKPKNIQY
TRBJ2-2 | TRBV6-5 | ASSYSYRADTGELF
TRBJ1-1 | TRBV6-6 | ASRWGGTASPEAF
TRBJ1-2 | TRBV4-1 | ASSPSGGGHNGYT
TRBJ2-1 | TRBV5-4 | ASSSRLAPYNEQF
TRBJ2-2 | TRBV27 | ASGPGGSNTGELF
TRBJ2-1 | TRBV6-5 | ASSYANNEQF